This T cell receptor beta chain was captured in a study of vaccination effects on CD4 cells after COVID-19. The germline gives CDR1 SGHRS, CDR2 YFSETQ. The CDR3 spans 14 residues. The V end was cut by 1 base, the J end by 2 bases, with 6 bases between. This clone was counted a few times. Its antigen is still unknown. Peptide-pool stimulation followed by sequencing identified expanded antigen-specific CD4+ clonotypes in the ViraFEST assay. A roughly 10-day culture period preceded the isolation of CD4+ T cells. The person's infection with SARS-CoV-2, confirmed by PCR, took place between March and December 2020. Profiling relied on immunoSEQ multiplex PCR, and the TCRdb table lists in-frame clones only, not all of them. The sample records tens of thousands of clones, 65% to 75% being singletons.

This TCR derives from a human donor who had a prior SARS-CoV-2 infection. The material was CD4+ T cells from PBMCs cultured with SARS-CoV-2 spike peptides, obtained before COVID-19 vaccination. The chain carries TRBV5-1 and TRBJ1-4, with D unclear. The CDR3, as DNA: TGCGCCAGCAGCTTGCAGTCGACTAATGAAAAACTGTTTTTT. Translation: CASSLQSTNEKLFF.